The T cell receptor beta chain described here comes from a study of T cell responses to AZD1222 COVID-19 vaccine. Findings and limits, study-wide: Clonal diversity may have been underestimated, and the donors were mostly white British, with more females than males.

This table comes from immunoSEQ multiplex PCR, and its TCRdb copy is limited to in-frame clones, with some not included. Of about 100,000 clones in the sample, around 89% were seen once. Turning to this clone: Antigen specificity is unknown. One end of the junction fails to match germline, which may point to a read error.

This CDR3 comprises 14 residues. From germline, CDR1 is KGHSH and CDR2 LQKENI. This chain joins TRBV18 and TRBJ1-4, with D hard to call. The sample was peripheral blood, taken on day 0 of AZD1222 vaccination. The source is an adult in good health. The CDR3 sequence is CASSPPRTNEKLFF. CDR3 DNA sequence: TGTGCCAGCTCCCCACCGAGGACTAATGAAAAACTGTTTTTT.